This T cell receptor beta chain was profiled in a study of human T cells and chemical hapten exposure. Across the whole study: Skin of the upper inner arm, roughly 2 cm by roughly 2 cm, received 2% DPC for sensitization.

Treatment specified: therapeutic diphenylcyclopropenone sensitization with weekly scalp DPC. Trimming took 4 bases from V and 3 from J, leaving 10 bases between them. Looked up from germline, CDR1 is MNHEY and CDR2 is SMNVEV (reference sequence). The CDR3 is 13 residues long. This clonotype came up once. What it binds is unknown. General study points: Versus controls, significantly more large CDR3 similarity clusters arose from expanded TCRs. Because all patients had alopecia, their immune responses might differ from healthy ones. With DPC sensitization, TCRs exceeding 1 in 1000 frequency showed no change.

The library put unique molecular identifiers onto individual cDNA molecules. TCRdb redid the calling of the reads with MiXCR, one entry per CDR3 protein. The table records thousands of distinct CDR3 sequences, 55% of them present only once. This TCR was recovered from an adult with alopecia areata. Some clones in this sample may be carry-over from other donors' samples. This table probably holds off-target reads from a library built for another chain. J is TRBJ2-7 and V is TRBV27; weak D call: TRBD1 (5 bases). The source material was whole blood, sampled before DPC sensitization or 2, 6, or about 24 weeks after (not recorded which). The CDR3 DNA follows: TGTGCCAGCAGTTCGGCAGGGTACTACGAGCAGTACTTC. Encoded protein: CASSSAGYYEQYF.